The entry below describes one TCR beta chain. V lost 5 bases to trimming and J lost 4 bases, with 17 bases between them. The CDR3 is 15 residues long. Germline CDR1 reads SGHTA; CDR2 reads FQGTGA. Participants were aged about 18 to 89 years from about two dozen US areas. Sequencing used immunoSEQ multiplex PCR; TCRdb keeps in-frame clones, though not all of them. In the table there are roughly 220,000 clones, 82% of which are singletons. This sample is drawn from a study of blood T cell repertoires in COVID-19. Sequencing was done on a sample of PBMCs or T cells enriched from blood (not recorded which). The clonotype was recovered from a man in his forties or fifties who had recovered from COVID-19. The rearrangement joins TRBV7-3 to TRBJ1-1, with a tentative D call TRBD1 (5 bases). CDR3 in amino acids: CASSPLGGRFTEAFF. The CDR3 region has the DNA TGTGCCAGCAGCCCTCTTGGGGGGAGATTCACTGAAGCTTTCTTT.